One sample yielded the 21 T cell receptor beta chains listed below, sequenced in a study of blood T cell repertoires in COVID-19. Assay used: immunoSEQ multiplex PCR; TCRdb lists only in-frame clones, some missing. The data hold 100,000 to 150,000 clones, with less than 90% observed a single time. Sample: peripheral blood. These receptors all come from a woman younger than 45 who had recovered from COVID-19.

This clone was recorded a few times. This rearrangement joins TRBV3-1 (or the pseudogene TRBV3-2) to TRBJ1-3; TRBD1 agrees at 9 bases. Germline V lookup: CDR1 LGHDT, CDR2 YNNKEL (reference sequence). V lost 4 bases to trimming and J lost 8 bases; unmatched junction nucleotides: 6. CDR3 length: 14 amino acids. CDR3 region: CASSRPGTGYTIYF. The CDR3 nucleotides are TGTGCCAGCAGCCGTCCCGGGACAGGGTACACCATATATTTT.

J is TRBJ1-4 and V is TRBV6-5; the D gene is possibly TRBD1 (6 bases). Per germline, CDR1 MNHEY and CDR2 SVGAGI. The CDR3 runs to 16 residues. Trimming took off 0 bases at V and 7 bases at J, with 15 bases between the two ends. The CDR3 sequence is CASSYSTWTATEKLFF. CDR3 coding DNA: TGTGCCAGCAGTTACTCGACATGGACAGCAACTGAAAAACTGTTTTTT.

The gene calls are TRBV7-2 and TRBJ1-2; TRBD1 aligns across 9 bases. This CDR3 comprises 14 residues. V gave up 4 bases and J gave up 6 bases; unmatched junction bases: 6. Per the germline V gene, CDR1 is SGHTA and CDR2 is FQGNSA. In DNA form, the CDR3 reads TGTGCCAGCAGCTCCCGTACAGGGGGCCATGGCTACACCTTC. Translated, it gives CASSSRTGGHGYTF.

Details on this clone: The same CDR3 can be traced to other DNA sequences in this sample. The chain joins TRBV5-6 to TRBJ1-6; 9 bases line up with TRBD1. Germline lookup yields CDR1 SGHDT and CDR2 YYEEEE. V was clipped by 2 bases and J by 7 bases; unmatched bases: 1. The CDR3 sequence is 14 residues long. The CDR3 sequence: CASSFGQGNSPLHF. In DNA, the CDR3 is TGTGCCAGCAGCTTCGGACAGGGGAATTCACCCCTCCACTTT.

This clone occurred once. CDR3 region: CASRKGGLSYEQYF. Here the CDR3 DNA reads TGTGCCAGCAGAAAAGGGGGTCTTTCCTACGAGCAGTACTTC. The chain combines TRBV13 with TRBJ2-7; tentatively, D is TRBD1 (6 bases). The germline V and J ends were trimmed by 6 bases and 1 base, with 13 bases remaining between them. The CDR3 loop spans 14 amino acids. Germline assignment: CDR1 PRHDT and CDR2 FYEKMQ (reference sequence).

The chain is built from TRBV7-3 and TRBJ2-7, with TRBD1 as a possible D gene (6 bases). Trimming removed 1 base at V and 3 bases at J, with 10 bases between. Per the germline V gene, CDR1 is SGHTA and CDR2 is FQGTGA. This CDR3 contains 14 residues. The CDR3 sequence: CASSLMKGDYEQYF. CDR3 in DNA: TGTGCCAGCAGCTTAATGAAGGGGGACTACGAGCAGTACTTC.

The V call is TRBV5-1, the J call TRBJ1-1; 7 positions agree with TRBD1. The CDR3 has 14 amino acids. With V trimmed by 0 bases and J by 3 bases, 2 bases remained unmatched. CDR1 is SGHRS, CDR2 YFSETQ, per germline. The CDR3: CASSLDRGHTEAFF. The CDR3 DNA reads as TGCGCCAGCAGCTTGGACAGGGGTCACACTGAAGCTTTCTTT.

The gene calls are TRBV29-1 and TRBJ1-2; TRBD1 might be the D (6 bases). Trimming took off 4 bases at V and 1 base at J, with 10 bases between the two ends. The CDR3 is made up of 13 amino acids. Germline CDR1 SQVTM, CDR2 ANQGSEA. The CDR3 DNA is TGCAGCGTTGTAAGGACAGATAACTATGGCTACACCTTC. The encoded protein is CSVVRTDNYGYTF.

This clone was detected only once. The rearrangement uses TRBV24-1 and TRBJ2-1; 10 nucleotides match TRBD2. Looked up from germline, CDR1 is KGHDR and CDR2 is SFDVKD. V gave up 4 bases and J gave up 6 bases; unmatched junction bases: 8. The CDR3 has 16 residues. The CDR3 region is CATSDRSGGFGNEQFF. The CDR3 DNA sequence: TGTGCCACCAGTGACCGTAGCGGGGGGTTTGGCAATGAGCAGTTCTTC.

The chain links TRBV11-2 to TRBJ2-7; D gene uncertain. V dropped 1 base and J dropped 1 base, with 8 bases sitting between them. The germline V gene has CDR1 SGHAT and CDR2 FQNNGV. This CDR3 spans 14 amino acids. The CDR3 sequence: CASSLVGGSYEQYF. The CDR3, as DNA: TGTGCCAGCAGCTTAGTTGGCGGATCCTACGAGCAGTACTTC.

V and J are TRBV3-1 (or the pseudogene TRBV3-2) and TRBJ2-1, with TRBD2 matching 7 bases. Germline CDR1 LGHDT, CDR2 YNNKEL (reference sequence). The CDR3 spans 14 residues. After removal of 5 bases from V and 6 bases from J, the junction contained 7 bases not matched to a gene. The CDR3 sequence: CASSVRLAGNEQFF. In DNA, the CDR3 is TGTGCCAGCAGCGTCCGACTAGCTGGCAATGAGCAGTTCTTC.

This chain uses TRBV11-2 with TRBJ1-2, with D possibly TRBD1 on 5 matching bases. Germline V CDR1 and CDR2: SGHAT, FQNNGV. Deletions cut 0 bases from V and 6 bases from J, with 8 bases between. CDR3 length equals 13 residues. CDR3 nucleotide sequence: TGTGCCAGCAGCTTAGATCAAGGGGATGGCTACACCTTC. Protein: CASSLDQGDGYTF.

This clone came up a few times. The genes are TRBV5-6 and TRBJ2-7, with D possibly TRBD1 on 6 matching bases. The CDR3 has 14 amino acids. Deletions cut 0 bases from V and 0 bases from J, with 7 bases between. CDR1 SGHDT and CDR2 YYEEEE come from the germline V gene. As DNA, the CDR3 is TGTGCCAGCAGCTTGGGGGGGCTCTCCTACGAGCAGTACTTC. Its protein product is CASSLGGLSYEQYF.

CDR3 protein: CASSPRPGDSYNEQFF. CDR3 DNA sequence: TGTGCCAGCAGCCCTCGACCGGGAGACTCCTACAATGAGCAGTTCTTC. The genes are TRBV9 and TRBJ2-1; D perhaps matches TRBD2 (6 bases). The CDR3 sequence is 16 residues long. Germline V gene data show CDR1 as SGDLS and CDR2 as YYNGEE. Trimming pared 4 bases from V and 0 bases from J, leaving 14 bases between.

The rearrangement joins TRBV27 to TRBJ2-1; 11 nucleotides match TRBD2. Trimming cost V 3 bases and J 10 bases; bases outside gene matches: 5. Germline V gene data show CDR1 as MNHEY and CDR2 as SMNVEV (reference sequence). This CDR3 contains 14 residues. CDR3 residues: CASSFLAGGLEQFF. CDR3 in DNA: TGTGCCAGCAGTTTCCTAGCGGGGGGCCTGGAGCAGTTCTTC.

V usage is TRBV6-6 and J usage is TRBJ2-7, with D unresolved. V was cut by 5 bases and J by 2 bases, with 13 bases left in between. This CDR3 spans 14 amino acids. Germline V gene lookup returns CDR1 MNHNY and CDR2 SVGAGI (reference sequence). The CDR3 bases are TGTGCCAGCAGTAAGGAGAGGAATACCTACGAGCAGTACTTC. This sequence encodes CASSKERNTYEQYF.

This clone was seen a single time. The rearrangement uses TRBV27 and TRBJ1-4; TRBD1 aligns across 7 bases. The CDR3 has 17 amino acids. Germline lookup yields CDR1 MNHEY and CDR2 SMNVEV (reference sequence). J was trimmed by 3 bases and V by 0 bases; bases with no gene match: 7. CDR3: CASSLSITGQPNEKLFF. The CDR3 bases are TGTGCCAGCAGTTTATCGATCACGGGACAGCCTAATGAAAAACTGTTTTTT.

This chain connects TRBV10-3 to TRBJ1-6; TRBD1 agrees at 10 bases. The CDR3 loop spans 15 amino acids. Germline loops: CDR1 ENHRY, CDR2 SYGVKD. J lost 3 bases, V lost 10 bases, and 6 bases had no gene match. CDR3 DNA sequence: TGTGCCACCGGGACAGGGGCCCTCTATAATTCACCCCTCCACTTT. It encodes CATGTGALYNSPLHF.

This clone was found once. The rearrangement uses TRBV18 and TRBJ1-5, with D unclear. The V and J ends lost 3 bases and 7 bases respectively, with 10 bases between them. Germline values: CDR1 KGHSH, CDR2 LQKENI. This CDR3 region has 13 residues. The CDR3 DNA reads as TGTGCCAGCTCACCTGGAGAGACCCAGCCCCAGCATTTT. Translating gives CASSPGETQPQHF.

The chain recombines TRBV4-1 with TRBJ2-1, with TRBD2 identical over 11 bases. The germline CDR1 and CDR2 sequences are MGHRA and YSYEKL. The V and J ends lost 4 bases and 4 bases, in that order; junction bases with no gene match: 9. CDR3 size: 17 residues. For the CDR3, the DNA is TGCGCCAGCAGCCCTAAAGCGGCTAGCGGGAGGTACAATGAGCAGTTCTTC. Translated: CASSPKAASGRYNEQFF.

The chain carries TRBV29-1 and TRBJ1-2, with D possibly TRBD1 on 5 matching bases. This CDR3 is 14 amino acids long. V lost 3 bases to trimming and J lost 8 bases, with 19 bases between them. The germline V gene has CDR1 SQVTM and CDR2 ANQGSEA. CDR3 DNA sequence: TGCAGCGTTGAGGGCCCCCCCCCAGGGTCCGGCTACACCTTC. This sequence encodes CSVEGPPPGSGYTF.